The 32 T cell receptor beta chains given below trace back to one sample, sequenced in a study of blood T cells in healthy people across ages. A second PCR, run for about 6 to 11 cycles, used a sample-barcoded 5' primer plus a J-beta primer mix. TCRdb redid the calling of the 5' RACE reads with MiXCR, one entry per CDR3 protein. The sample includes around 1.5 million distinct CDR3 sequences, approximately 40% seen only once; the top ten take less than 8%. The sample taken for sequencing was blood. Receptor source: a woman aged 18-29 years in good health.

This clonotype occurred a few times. The CDR3 sequence is CASSSRSGGYNEQFF. The CDR3 DNA sequence: TGTGCCAGCAGCTCCCGTAGCGGGGGCTACAATGAGCAGTTCTTC. The V and J genes are TRBV7-3 and TRBJ2-1; 9 bases are a match to TRBD2. V lost 4 bases to trimming and J lost 3 bases; unmatched junction nucleotides: 4. Per the germline V gene, CDR1 is SGHTA and CDR2 is FQGTGA. This CDR3 has 15 residues.

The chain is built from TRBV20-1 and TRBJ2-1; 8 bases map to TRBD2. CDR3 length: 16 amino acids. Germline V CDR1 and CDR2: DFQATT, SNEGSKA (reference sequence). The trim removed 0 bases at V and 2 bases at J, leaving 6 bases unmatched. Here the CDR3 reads CSARERGRITYNEQFF. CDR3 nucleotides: TGCAGTGCTAGAGAACGCGGGAGGATAACCTACAATGAGCAGTTCTTC.

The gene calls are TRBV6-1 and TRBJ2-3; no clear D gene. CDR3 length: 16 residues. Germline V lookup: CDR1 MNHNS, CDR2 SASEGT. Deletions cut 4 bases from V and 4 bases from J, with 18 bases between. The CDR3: CASSGLSMGIADTQYF. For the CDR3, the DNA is TGTGCCAGCAGTGGCCTTAGCATGGGAATCGCAGATACGCAGTATTTT.

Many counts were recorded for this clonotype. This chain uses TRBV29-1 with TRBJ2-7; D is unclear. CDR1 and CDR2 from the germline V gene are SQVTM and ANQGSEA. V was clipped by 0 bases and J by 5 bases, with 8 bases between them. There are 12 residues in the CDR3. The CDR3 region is CSVEDQPDEQYF. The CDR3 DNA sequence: TGCAGCGTTGAAGACCAGCCGGACGAGCAGTACTTC.

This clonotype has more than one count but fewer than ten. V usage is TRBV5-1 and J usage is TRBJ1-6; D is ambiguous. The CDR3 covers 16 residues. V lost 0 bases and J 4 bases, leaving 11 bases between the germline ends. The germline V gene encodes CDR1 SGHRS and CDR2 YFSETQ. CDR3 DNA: TGCGCCAGCAGCTTGGATGACACGACATATAATTCACCCCTCCACTTT. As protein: CASSLDDTTYNSPLHF.

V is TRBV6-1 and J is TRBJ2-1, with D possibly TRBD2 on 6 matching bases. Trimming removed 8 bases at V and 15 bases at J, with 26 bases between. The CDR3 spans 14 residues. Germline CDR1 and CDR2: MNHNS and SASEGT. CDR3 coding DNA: TGTGCCAGCCATTTTGACCCGGGCCATTTGGGGGGGTTCTTC. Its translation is CASHFDPGHLGGFF.

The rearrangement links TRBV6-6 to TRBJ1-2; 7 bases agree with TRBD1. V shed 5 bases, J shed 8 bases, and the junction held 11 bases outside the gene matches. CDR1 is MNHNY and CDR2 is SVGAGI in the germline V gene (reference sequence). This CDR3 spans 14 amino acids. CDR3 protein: CASSREQGSRGYTF. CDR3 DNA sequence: TGTGCCAGCAGTCGCGAACAGGGGTCCCGCGGCTACACCTTC.

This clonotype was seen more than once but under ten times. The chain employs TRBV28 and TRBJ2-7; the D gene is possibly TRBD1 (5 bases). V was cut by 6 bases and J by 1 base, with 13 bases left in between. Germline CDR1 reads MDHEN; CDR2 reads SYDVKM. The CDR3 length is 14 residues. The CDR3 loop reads CASRYLGRSYEQYF. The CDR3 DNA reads TGTGCCAGCAGATACCTGGGGCGGTCCTACGAGCAGTACTTC.

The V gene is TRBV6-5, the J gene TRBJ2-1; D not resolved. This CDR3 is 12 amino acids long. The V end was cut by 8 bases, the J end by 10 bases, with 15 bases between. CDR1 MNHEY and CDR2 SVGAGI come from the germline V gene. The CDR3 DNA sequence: TGTGCCAGCTCCGAGGCTGGGTTCGAGCAGTTCTTC. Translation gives CASSEAGFEQFF.

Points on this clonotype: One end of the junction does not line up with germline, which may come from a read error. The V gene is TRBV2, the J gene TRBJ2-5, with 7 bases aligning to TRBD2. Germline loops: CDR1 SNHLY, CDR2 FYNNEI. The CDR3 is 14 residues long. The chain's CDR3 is CASRGGTSQETQYF. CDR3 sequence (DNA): TGTGCCAGCAGGGGAGGGACTTCCCAAGAGACCCAGTACTTT.

The CDR3 DNA sequence: TGTGCCAGCAGTTCGGTTGGAGCCAGCACCGGGGAGCTGTTTTTT. The encoded protein is CASSSVGASTGELFF. V gene TRBV6-6 combines with J gene TRBJ2-2, with D uncertain. Between the trimmed V and J ends, which lost 4 bases and 4 bases, there was a span of 13 bases. Germline V CDR1 and CDR2: MNHNY, SVGAGI (reference sequence). The CDR3 is 15 amino acids.

The CDR3 region has the DNA TGTGCCAGCAGCCTCAACCCCGGGACAGGGACGTATGGCTACACCTTC. It codes for CASSLNPGTGTYGYTF. The chain couples TRBV16 to TRBJ1-2, with 9 nucleotides matching TRBD1. The CDR3 totals 16 residues. The V segment lost 4 bases and the J segment 5 bases; nucleotides outside the gene matches: 11. Germline CDR1 is KGHSY and CDR2 is FQNENV.

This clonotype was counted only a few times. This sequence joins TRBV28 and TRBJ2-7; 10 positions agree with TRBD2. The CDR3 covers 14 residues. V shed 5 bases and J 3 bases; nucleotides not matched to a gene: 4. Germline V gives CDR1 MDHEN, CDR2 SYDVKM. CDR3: CASSRPSGGYEQYF. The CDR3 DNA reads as TGTGCCAGCAGTCGACCTAGCGGGGGCTACGAGCAGTACTTC.

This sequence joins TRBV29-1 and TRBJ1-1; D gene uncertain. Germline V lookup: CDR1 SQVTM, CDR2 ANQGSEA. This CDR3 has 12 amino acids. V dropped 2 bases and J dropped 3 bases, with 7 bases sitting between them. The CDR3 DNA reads TGCAGCGTTGAAAACAGTGACACTGAAGCTTTCTTT. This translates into CSVENSDTEAFF.

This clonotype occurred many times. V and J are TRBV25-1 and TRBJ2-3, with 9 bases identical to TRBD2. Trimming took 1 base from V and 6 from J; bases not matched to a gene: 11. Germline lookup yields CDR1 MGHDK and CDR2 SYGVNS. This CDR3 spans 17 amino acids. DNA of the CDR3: TGTGCCAGCAGTGAATTGATGGTAGCGGGAGTTCGGGATACGCAGTATTTT. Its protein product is CASSELMVAGVRDTQYF.

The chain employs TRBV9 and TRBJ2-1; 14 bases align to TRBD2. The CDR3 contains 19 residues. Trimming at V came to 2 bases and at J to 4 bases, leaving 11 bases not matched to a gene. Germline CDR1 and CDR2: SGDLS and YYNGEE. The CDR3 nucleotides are TGTGCCAGCAGCGTGGGGACTAGCGGGAGAATTAGATCTTACAATGAGCAGTTCTTC. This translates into CASSVGTSGRIRSYNEQFF.

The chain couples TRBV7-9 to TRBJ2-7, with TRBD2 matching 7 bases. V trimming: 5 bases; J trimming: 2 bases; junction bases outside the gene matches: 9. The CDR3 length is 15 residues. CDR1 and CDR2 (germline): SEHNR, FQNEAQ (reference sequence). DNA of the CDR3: TGTGCCAGCAGCCCCGGCCCTAGCGGTCCCTACGAGCAGTACTTC. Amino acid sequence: CASSPGPSGPYEQYF.

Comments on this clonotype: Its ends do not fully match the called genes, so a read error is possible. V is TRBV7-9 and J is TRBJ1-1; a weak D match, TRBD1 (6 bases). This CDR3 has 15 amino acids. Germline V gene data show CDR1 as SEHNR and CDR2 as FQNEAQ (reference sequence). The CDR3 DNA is TGTGCCAGCATCTTAGCGGGGGGCTCGAACACTGAAGCTTTCTTT. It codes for CASILAGGSNTEAFF. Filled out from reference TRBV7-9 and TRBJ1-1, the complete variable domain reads DTGVSQNPRHKITKRGQNVTFRCDPISEHNRLYWYRQTLGQGPEFLTYFQNEAQLEKSRLLSDRFSAERPKGSFSTLEIQRTEQGDSAMYLCASILAGGSNTEAFFGQGTRLTVV.

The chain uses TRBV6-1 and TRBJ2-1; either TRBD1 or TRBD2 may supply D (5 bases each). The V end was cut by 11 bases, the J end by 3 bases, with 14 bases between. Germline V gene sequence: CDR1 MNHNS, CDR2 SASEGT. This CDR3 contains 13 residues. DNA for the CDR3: TGTGCCGGGGGAGTGCATGGCTACAATGAGCAGTTCTTC. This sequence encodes CAGGVHGYNEQFF.

This CDR3 reads CSADNPDSREKLFF. CDR3 bases: TGCAGTGCCGATAACCCAGACAGTCGGGAAAAACTGTTTTTT. V is TRBV20-1 and J is TRBJ1-4, with D maybe TRBD1 (5 bases). Deletions cut 6 bases from V and 8 bases from J, with 19 bases between. CDR1 and CDR2 from the germline V gene are DFQATT and SNEGSKA (reference sequence). This CDR3 spans 14 amino acids.

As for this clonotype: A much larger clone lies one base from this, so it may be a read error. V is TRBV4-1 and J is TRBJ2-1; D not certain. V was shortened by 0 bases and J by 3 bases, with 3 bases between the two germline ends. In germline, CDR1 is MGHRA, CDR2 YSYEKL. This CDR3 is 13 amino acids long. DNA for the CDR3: TGCGCCAGCAGCCAAGACCACTACAATGAGCAGTTCTTC. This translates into CASSQDHYNEQFF.

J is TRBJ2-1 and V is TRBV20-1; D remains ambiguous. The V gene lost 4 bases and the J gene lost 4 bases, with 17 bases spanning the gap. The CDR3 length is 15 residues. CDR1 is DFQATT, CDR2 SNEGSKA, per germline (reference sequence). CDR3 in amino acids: CSAINADEGYNEQFF. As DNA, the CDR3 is TGCAGTGCTATAAATGCAGATGAAGGATACAATGAGCAGTTCTTC.

CDR3 sequence (DNA): TGTGCCAGCAGCGTAGCGGCTAGCGGTAGGGGCGAGGATGAGCAGTTCTTC. Translated: CASSVAASGRGEDEQFF. V is TRBV9 and J is TRBJ2-1; TRBD2 matches at 7 bases. This CDR3 has 17 amino acids. Germline values: CDR1 SGDLS, CDR2 YYNGEE. Trimming took 0 bases from V and 8 from J; bases not matched to a gene: 14.

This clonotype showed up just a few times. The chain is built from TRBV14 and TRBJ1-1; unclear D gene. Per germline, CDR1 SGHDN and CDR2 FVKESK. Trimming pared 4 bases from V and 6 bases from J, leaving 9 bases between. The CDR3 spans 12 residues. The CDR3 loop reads CASSRTVAEAFF. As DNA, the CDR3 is TGTGCCAGCAGCCGTACAGTGGCTGAAGCTTTCTTT.

CDR3 DNA: TGTGCCAGCAGCCAAGAAAGCGGGGATGAGCAGTTCTTC. It is translated as CASSQESGDEQFF. The V and J genes are TRBV3-1 and TRBJ2-1, with TRBD2 matching over 7 bases. The CDR3 length is 13 residues. The trim removed 0 bases at V and 8 bases at J, leaving 1 base unmatched. In germline, CDR1 is LGHDT, CDR2 YNNKEL (reference sequence).

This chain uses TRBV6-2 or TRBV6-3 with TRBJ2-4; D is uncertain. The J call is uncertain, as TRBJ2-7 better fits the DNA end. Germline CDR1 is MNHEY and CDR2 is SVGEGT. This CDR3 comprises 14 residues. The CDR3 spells CASSYVGNSDEQYF. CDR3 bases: TGTGCCAGCAGTTATGTTGGGAATTCCGACGAGCAGTACTTC.

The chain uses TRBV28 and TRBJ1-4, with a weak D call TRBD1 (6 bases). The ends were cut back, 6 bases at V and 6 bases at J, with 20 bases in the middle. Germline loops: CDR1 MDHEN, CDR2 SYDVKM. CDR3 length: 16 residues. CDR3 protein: CASRPPRGPGYEKLFF. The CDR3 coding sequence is TGTGCCAGCAGGCCCCCCCGGGGGCCGGGCTATGAAAAACTGTTTTTT.

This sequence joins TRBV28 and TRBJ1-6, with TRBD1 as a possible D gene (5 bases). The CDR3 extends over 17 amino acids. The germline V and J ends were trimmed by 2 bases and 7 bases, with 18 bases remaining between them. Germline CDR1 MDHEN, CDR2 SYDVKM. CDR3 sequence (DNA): TGTGCCAGCAGTTTACCCCGGACACTGGGGTGGAATTCACCCCTCCACTTT. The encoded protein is CASSLPRTLGWNSPLHF.

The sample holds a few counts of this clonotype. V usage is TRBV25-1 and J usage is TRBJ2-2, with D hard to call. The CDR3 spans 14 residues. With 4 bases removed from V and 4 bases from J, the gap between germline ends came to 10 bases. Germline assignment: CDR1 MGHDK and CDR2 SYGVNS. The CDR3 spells CASSVGSSTGELFF. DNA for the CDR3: TGTGCCAGCAGTGTTGGTTCCTCCACCGGGGAGCTGTTTTTT.

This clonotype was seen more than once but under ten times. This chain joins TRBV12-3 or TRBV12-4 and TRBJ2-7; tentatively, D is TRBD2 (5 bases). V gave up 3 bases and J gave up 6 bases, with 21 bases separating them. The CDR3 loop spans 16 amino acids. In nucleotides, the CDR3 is TGTGCCAGCAGTTTTCTAAGTCGGGCTAGCTTTGGCGAGCAGTACTTC. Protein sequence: CASSFLSRASFGEQYF.

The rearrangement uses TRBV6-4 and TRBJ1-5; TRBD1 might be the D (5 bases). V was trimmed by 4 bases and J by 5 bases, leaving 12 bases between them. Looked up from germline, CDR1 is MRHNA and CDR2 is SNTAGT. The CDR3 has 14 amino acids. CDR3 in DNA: TGTGCCAGCAGTGGGGGCCCTGAGGATCAGCCCCAGCATTTT. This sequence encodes CASSGGPEDQPQHF.

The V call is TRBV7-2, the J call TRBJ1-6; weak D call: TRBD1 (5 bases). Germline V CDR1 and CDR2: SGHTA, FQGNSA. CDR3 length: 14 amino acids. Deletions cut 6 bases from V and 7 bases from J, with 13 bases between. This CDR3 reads CASSFDGTNSPLHF. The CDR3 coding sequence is TGTGCCAGCAGTTTCGACGGGACCAATTCACCCCTCCACTTT.